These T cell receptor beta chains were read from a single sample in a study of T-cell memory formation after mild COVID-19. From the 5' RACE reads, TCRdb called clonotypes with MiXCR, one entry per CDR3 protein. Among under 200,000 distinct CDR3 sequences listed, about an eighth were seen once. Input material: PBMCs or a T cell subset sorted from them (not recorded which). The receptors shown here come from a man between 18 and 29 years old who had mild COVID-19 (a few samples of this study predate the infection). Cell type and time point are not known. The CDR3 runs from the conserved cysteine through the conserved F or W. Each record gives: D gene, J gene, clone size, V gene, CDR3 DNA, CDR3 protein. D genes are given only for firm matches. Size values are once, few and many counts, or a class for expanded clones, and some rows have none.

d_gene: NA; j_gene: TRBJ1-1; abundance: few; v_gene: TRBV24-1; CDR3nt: TGTGCCACCAGTGGTTGGGGGGACACTGAAGCTTTCTTT; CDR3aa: CATSGWGDTEAFF
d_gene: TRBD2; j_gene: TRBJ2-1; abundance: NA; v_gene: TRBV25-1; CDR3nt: TGTGCCAGCAGTGCGCGCGGGGGGCGCGACAATGAGCAGTTCTTC; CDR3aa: CASSARGGRDNEQFF
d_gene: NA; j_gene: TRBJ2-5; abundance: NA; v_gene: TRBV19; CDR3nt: TGTGCCACCGGGACGGGATCTCAAGAGACCCAGTACTTC; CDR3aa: CATGTGSQETQYF
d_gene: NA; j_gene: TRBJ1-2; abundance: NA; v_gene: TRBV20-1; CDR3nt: TGCAGTGCTAGGGTCCAGTCCACCGATGGCTACACCTTC; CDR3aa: CSARVQSTDGYTF
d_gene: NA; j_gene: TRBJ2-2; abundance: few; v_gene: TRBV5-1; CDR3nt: TGCGCCAGCAACCGGGGGCCGAACACCGGGGAGCTGTTTTTT; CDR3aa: CASNRGPNTGELFF
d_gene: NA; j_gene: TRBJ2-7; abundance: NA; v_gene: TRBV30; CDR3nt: TGTGCCTGGTCCGGGACAAACTACGAGCAGTACTTC; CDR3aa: CAWSGTNYEQYF
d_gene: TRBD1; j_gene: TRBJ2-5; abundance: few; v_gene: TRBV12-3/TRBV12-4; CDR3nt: TGTGCCAGCAGCGGACAGGGGCCCGAGACCCAGTACTTC; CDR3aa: CASSGQGPETQYF
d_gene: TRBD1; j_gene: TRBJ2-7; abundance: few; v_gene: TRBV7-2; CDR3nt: TGTGCCAGCAGCCCCTACCGGGGACAGTTCTACGAGCAGTACTTC; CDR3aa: CASSPYRGQFYEQYF
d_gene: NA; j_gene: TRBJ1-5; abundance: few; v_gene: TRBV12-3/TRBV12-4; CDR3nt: TGTGCCAGCAGTTTAGCATGGCCAAATCAGCCCCAGCATTTT; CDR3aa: CASSLAWPNQPQHF
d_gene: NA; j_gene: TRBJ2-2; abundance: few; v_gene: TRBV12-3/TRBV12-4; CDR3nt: TGTGCCAGCAGCCGTAGGGGACTGAACACCGGGGAGCTGTTTTTT; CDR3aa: CASSRRGLNTGELFF
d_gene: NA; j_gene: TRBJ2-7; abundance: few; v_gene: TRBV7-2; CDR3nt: TGTGCCAGCAGCTTAGGCTCCTCCCAGTACTTC; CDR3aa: CASSLGSSQYF
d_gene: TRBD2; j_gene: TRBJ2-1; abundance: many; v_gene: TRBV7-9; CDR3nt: TGTGCCAGCATCCGCAGCGGGGCTGAGGAGCAGTTCTTC; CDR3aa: CASIRSGAEEQFF
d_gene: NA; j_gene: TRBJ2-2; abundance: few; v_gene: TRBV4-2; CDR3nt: TGTGCCAGCAGCCAAGATCCCCCGCAGGGATACACCGGGGAGCTGTTTTTT; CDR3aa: CASSQDPPQGYTGELFF
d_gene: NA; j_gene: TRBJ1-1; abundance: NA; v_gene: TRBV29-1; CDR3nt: TGCAGCGTTGAAGTGGGGGCCATGAACACTGAAGCTTTCTTT; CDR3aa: CSVEVGAMNTEAFF
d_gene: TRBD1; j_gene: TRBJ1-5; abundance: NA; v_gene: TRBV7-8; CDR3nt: TGTGCCAGCAGCTCTGACAGGGTCGGAGGTTATCAGCCCCAGCATTTT; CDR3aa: CASSSDRVGGYQPQHF
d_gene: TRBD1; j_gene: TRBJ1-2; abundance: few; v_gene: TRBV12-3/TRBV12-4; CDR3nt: TGTGCCAGCAGCGGGGACAGCCACTATGGCTACACCTTC; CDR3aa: CASSGDSHYGYTF
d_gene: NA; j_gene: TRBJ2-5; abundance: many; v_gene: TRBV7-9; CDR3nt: TGTGCCAGCAGCTTAGGCTCGGGCATGGAGACCCAGTACTTC; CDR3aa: CASSLGSGMETQYF
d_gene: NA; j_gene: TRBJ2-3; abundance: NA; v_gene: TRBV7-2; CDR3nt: TGTGCCAGCAGCAAGACACTAAGCACAGATACGCAGTATTTT; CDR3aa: CASSKTLSTDTQYF
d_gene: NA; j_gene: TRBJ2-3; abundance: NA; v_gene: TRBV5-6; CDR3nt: TGTGCCAGCAGCTGGGGGAGCACAGATACGCAGTATTTT; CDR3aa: CASSWGSTDTQYF
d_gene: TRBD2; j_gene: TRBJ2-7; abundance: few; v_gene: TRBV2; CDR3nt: TGTGCCAGCAGTGAAAGAATCGGCGGGGGTTCCTACGAGCAGTACTTC; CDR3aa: CASSERIGGGSYEQYF
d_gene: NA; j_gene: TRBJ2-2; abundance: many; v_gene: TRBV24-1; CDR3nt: TGTGCCACCCAAGGTTGGGGCGACGGGGAGCTGTTTTTT; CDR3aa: CATQGWGDGELFF
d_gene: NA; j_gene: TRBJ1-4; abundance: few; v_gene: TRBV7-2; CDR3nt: TGTGCCAGCAGCCCTCCCCCACAGGCAACTAATGAAAAACTGTTTTTT; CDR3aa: CASSPPPQATNEKLFF
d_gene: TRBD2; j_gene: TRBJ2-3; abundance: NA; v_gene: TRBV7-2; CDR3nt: TGTGCCAGCAGACATAGCGGGGGCCGAAGCACAGATACGCAGTATTTT; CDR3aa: CASRHSGGRSTDTQYF
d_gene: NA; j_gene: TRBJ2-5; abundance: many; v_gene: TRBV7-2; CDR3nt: TGTGCCAGCAGGAACTCCGGGACGTCAGGGACCCAGTACTTC; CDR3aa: CASRNSGTSGTQYF
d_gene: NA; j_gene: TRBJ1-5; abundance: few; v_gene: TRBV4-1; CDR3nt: TGCGCCAGCAGCCCCGGGACAAGGAATCAGCCCCAGCATTTT; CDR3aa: CASSPGTRNQPQHF